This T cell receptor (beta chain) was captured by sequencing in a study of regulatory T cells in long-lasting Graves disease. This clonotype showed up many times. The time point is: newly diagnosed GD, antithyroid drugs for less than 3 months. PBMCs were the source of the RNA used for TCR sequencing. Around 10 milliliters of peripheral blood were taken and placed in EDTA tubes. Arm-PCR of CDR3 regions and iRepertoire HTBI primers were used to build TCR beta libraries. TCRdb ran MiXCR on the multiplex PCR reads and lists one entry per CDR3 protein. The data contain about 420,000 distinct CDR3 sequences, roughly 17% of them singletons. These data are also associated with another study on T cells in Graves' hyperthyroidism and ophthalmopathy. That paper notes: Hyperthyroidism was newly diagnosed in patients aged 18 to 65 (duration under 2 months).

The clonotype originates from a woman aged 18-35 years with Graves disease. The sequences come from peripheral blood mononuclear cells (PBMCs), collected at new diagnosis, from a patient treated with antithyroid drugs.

The CDR3 sequence is CASSYSLSGTGDNEQFF. The CDR3 region has the DNA TGTGCCAGCAGTTACTCGCTGTCCGGGACAGGGGACAATGAGCAGTTCTTC. The chain has TRBV6-2 or TRBV6-3 and TRBJ2-1, with 10 bases that match TRBD1. This CDR3 spans 17 amino acids. CDR1 and CDR2 from the germline V gene are MNHEY and SVGEGT. The trim removed 0 bases at V and 5 bases at J, leaving 7 bases unmatched.